This T cell receptor (beta chain) was recorded in a study of blood T cell repertoires in COVID-19. TCRdb keeps only in-frame clones here, not all; method: immunoSEQ multiplex PCR. The sample holds 150,000 or so clones, approximately 87% seen once. Germline V gene data show CDR1 as KGHSH and CDR2 as LQKENI. CDR3 length: 17 residues. V dropped 3 bases and J dropped 1; count of bases not matched to a gene: 5. The source is a woman aged 50 to 60 who had recovered from COVID-19. The material sequenced was PBMCs or T cells enriched from blood (not recorded which). V usage is TRBV18 and J usage is TRBJ1-6; 8 bases are a match to TRBD1. The CDR3 loop is CASSPGQGGSYNSPLHF. The CDR3 nucleotides are TGTGCCAGCTCACCTGGACAGGGCGGATCCTATAATTCACCCCTCCACTTT.